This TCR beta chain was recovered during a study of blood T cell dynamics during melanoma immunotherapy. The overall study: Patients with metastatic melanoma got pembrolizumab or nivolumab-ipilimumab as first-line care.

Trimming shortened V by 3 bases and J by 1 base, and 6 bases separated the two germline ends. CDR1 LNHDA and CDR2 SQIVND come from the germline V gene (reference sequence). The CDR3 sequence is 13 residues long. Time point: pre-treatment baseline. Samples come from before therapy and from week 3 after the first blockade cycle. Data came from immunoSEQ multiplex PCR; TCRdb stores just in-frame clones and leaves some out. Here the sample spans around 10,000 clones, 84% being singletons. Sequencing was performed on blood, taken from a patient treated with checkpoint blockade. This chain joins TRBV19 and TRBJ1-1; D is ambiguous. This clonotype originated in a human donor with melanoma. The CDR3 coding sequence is TGTGCCAGTAGTATTACCACGAACACTGAAGCTTTCTTT. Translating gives CASSITTNTEAFF.